Listed here is a single T cell receptor (beta chain). Generated by immunoSEQ multiplex PCR, the TCRdb table keeps only in-frame clones and is missing some. The top ten hold 0.37% of the sample, which has roughly 260,000 clones, around 91% seen once. The donors were in the roughly 130-subject validation cohort, distinct from the roughly 600-subject first cohort. The CDR3 sequence is 16 residues long. J was trimmed by 0 bases and V by 4 bases; bases with no gene match: 7. The germline CDR1 and CDR2 sequences are MDHEN and SYDVKM. The data stem from a study of cytomegalovirus exposure and HLA in healthy donors. Study-level background: According to later analysis, the same platform produced the approximately 130 validation and 666 first-cohort repertoires.

The chain has TRBV28 and TRBJ2-7; TRBD1 aligns across 9 bases. Sequencing input: PBMCs. The receptor's source is a young woman in good health and CMV-seronegative. The DNA for the CDR3 is TGTGCCAGCAGTTCGTCCGGGACAGGGAGCTCCTACGAGCAGTACTTC. Its protein is CASSSSGTGSSYEQYF.